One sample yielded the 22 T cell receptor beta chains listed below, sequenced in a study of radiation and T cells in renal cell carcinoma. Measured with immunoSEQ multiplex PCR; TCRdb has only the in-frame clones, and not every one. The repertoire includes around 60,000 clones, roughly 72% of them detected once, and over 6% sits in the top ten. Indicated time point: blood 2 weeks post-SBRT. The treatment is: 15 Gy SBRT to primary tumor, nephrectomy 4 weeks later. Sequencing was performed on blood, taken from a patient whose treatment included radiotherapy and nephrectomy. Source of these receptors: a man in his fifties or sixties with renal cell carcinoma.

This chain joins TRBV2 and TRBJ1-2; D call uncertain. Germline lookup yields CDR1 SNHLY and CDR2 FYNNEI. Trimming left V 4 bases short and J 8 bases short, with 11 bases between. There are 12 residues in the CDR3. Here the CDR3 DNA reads TGTGCCAGCAGTGCCGGGCGTCGAGGCTACACCTTC. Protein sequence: CASSAGRRGYTF.

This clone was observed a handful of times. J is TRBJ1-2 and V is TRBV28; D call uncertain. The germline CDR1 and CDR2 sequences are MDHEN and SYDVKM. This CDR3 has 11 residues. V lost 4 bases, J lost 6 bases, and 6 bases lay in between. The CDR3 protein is CASSYKDGYTF. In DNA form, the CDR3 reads TGTGCCAGCAGTTACAAAGATGGCTACACCTTC.

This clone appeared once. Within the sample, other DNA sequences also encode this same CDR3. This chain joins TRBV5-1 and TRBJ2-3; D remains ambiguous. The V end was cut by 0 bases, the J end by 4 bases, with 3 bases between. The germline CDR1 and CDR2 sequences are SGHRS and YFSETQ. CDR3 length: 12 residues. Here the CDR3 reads CASSLAADTQYF. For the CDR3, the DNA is TGCGCCAGCAGCTTGGCGGCAGATACGCAGTATTTT.

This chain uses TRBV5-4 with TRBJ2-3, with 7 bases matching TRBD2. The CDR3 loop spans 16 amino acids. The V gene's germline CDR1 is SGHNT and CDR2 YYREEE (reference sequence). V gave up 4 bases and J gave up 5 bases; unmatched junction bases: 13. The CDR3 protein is CASSPGGGVSIDTQYF. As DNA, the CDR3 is TGTGCCAGCAGCCCGGGAGGCGGAGTATCGATAGATACGCAGTATTTT.

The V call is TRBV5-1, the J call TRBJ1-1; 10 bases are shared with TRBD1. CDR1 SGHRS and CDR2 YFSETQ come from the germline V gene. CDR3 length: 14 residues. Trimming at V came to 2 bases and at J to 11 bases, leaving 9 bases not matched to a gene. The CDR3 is CASSFWTGGEAAFF. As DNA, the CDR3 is TGCGCCAGCAGCTTCTGGACAGGGGGAGAAGCGGCTTTCTTT. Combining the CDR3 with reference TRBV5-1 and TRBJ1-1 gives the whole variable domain KAGVTQTPRYLIKTRGQQVTLSCSPISGHRSVSWYQQTPGQGLQFLFEYFSETQRNKGNFPGRFSGRQFSNSRSEMNVSTLELGDSALYLCASSFWTGGEAAFFGQGTRLTVV.

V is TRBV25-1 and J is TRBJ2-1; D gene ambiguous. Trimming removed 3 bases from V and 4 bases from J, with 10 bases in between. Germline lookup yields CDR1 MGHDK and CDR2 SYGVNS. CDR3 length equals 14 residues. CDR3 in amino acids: CASSEAGLYNEQFF. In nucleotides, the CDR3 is TGTGCCAGCAGTGAGGCTGGGCTGTACAATGAGCAGTTCTTC.

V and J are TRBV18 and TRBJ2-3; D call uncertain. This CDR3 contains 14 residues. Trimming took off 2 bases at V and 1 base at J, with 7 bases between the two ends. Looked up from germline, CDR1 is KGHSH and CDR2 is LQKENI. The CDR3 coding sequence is TGTGCCAGCTCACCAGGTGGAGGCACAGATACGCAGTATTTT. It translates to CASSPGGGTDTQYF.

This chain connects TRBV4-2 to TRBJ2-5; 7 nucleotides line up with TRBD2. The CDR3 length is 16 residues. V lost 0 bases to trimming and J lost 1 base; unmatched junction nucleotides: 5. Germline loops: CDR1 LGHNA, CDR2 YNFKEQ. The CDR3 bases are TGTGCCAGCAGCCAAGATGGGGCTAGCGGCCAAGAGACCCAGTACTTC. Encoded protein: CASSQDGASGQETQYF.

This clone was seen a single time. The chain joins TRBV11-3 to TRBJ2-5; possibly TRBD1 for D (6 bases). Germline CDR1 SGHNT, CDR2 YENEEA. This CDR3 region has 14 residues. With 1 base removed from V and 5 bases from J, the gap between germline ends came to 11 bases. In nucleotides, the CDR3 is TGTGCCAGCAGCTTAGGGGGGCAGCGGGAGACCCAGTACTTC. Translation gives CASSLGGQRETQYF.

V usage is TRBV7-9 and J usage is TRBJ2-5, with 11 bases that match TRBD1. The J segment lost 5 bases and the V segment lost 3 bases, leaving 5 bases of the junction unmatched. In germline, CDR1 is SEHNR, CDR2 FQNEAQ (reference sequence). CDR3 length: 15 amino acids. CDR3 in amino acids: CASSFRTGGSETQYF. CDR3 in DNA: TGTGCCAGCAGCTTTCGGACAGGGGGCTCGGAGACCCAGTACTTC.

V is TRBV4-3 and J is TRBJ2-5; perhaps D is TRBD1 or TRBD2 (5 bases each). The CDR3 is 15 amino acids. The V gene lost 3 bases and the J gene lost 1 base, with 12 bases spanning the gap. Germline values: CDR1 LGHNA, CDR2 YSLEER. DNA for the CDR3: TGCGCCAGCAGCCAGGTCACGGGACCCCAAGAGACCCAGTACTTC. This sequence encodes CASSQVTGPQETQYF.

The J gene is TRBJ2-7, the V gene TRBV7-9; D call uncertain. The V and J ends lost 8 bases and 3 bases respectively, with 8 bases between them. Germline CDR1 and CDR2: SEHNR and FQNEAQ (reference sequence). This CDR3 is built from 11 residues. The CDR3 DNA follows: TGTGCCAGCGGGATCCTCTACGAGCAGTACTTC. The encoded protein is CASGILYEQYF.

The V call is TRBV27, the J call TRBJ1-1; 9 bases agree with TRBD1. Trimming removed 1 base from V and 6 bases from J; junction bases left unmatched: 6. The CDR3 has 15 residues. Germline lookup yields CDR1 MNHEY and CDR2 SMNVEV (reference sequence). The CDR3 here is CASSLFATGGSEAFF. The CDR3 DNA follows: TGTGCCAGCAGTTTATTCGCGACAGGGGGGTCTGAAGCTTTCTTT.

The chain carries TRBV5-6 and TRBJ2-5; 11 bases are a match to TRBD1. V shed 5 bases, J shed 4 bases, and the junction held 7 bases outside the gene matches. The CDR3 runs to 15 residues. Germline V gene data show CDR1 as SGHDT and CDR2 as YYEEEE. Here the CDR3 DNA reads TGTGCCAGCAGTACGGACAGGGGGCGCGTAGAGACCCAGTACTTC. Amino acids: CASSTDRGRVETQYF. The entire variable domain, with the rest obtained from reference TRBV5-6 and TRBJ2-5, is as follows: DAGVTQSPTHLIKTRGQQVTLRCSPKSGHDTVSWYQQALGQGPQFIFQYYEEEERQRGNFPDRFSGHQFPNYSSELNVNALLLGDSALYLCASSTDRGRVETQYFGPGTRLLVL.

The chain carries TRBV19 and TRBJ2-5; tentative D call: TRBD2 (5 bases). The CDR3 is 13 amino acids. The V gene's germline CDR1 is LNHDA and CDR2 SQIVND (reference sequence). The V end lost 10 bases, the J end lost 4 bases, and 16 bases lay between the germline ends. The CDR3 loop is CATSPGRAETQYF. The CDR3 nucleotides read TGTGCCACCTCCCCCGGGCGGGCAGAGACCCAGTACTTC.

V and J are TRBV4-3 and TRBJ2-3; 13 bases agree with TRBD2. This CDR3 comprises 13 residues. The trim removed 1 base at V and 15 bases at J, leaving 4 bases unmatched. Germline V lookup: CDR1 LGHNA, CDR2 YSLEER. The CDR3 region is CASSQATSGGAYF. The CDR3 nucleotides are TGCGCCAGCAGCCAAGCCACTAGCGGGGGGGCCTATTTT.

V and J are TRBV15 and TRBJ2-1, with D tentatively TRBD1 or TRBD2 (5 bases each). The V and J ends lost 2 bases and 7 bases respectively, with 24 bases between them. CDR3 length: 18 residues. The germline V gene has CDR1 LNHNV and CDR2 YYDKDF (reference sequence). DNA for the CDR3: TGTGCCACCAGCAGATCACAGGTTACGACCCCCTCGGGGAATGAGCAGTTCTTC. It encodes CATSRSQVTTPSGNEQFF.

DNA for the CDR3: TGCAGCGTTGGGCCATCTGGGGCCAACGTCCTGACTTTC. It codes for CSVGPSGANVLTF. The chain recombines TRBV29-1 with TRBJ2-6; D is unclear. The CDR3 totals 13 residues. V lost 4 bases and J lost 1, with 5 bases in between. Germline lookup yields CDR1 SQVTM and CDR2 ANQGSEA.

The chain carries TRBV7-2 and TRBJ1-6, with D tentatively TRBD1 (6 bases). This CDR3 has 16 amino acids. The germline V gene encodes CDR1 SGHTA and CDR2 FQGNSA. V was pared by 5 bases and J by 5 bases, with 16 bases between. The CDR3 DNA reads TGTGCCAGCAGCCCAGAGAGCGGACAGAATAATTCACCCCTCCACTTT. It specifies CASSPESGQNNSPLHF.

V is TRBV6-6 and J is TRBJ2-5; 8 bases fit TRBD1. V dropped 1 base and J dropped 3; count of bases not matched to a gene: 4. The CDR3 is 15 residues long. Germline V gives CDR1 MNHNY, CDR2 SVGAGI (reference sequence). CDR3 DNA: TGTGCCAGCAGTTACTTCGCGGACAGGGAAGAGACCCAGTACTTC. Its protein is CASSYFADREETQYF.

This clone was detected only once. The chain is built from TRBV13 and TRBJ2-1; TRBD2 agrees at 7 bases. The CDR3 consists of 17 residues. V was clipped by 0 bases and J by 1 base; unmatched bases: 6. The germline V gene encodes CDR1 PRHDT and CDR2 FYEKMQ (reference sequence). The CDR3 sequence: CASSLGKGLPSYNEQFF. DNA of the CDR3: TGTGCCAGCAGCTTAGGGAAGGGACTACCTTCCTACAATGAGCAGTTCTTC.

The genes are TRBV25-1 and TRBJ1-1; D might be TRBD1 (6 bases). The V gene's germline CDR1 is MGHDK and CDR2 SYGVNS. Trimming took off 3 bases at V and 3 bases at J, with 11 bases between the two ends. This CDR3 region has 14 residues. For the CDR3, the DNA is TGTGCCAGCAGTGAGGCACAGGGTCACACTGAAGCTTTCTTT. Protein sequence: CASSEAQGHTEAFF.